These 20 T cell receptor beta chains were sequenced from one sample in a study of cytomegalovirus exposure and HLA in healthy donors. This table comes from immunoSEQ multiplex PCR, and its TCRdb copy is limited to in-frame clones, with some not included. The sample lists 200,000 to 250,000 clones, roughly 80% occurring once. The material sequenced was PBMCs. The receptors come from a young woman in good health and CMV-seronegative.

The chain has TRBV6-5 and TRBJ2-3; 10 bases map to TRBD1. CDR1 and CDR2 from the germline V gene are MNHEY and SVGAGI. V was pared by 6 bases and J by 3 bases, with 6 bases of the junction left unmatched. The CDR3 consists of 15 residues. Here the CDR3 DNA reads TGTGCCAGCAGACGACCGGGACAGGGGACAGATACGCAGTATTTT. This encodes CASRRPGQGTDTQYF.

V gene TRBV7-6 combines with J gene TRBJ1-2; weak D call: TRBD1 (5 bases). Germline V lookup: CDR1 SGHVS, CDR2 FNYEAQ. Trimming cost V 0 bases and J 6 bases, with 17 bases left between them. This CDR3 is 16 amino acids long. This CDR3 is CASSLALDGAGDGYTF. CDR3 nucleotides: TGTGCCAGCAGCTTAGCTTTGGACGGGGCCGGGGATGGCTACACCTTC. The full variable domain, rest sourced from reference TRBV7-6 and TRBJ1-2, is GAGVSQSPRYKVTKRGQDVALRCDPISGHVSLYWYRQALGQGPEFLTYFNYEAQQDKSGLPNDRFSAERPEGSISTLTIQRTEQRDSAMYRCASSLALDGAGDGYTFGSGTRLTVV.

The chain has TRBV5-4 and TRBJ2-7; 10 bases are a match to TRBD1. Germline values: CDR1 SGHNT, CDR2 YYREEE (reference sequence). The CDR3 sequence is 14 residues long. Trimming cost V 4 bases and J 4 bases; bases outside gene matches: 5. CDR3 coding DNA: TGTGCCAGCAGCCGCCGGGACAGGGGATACGAGCAGTACTTC. This codes for CASSRRDRGYEQYF.

In DNA form, the CDR3 reads TGCAGCGTTGAACTAGCGGGGAACACAGATACGCAGTATTTT. Amino acids: CSVELAGNTDTQYF. The chain is built from TRBV29-1 and TRBJ2-3; 9 bases line up with TRBD2. This CDR3 has 14 amino acids. CDR1 and CDR2 (germline): SQVTM, ANQGSEA. V trimming: 2 bases; J trimming: 2 bases; junction bases outside the gene matches: 2.

The chain carries TRBV29-1 and TRBJ1-1; a weak D match, TRBD1 (5 bases). CDR1 is SQVTM and CDR2 is ANQGSEA in the germline V gene. V was trimmed by 3 bases and J by 1 base, leaving 12 bases between them. The CDR3 sequence is 14 residues long. This chain's CDR3 is CSVDRDGANTEAFF. The DNA of the CDR3 is TGCAGCGTTGATCGGGACGGGGCGAACACTGAAGCTTTCTTT.

V is TRBV5-1 and J is TRBJ2-7; the match to TRBD2 covers 10 bases. Germline V gene sequence: CDR1 SGHRS, CDR2 YFSETQ. The CDR3 runs 13 residues. V lost 8 bases and J lost 5; bases outside the gene matches: 7. The CDR3 reads CASSSGSLHEQYF. CDR3 coding DNA: TGCGCCAGTTCTAGCGGGAGTCTACACGAGCAGTACTTC. The full variable domain, completed using reference TRBV5-1 and TRBJ2-7, is KAGVTQTPRYLIKTRGQQVTLSCSPISGHRSVSWYQQTPGQGLQFLFEYFSETQRNKGNFPGRFSGRQFSNSRSEMNVSTLELGDSALYLCASSSGSLHEQYFGPGTRLTVT.

The V and J genes are TRBV2 and TRBJ2-1; TRBD2 matches 14 bases. The germline V gene encodes CDR1 SNHLY and CDR2 FYNNEI. V gave up 4 bases and J gave up 8 bases; unmatched junction bases: 16. The CDR3 is made up of 19 amino acids. CDR3 sequence reads: CASSAGLAGGTGRLDEQFF. CDR3 DNA sequence: TGTGCCAGCAGTGCTGGACTAGCGGGAGGTACCGGCAGGCTTGATGAGCAGTTCTTC.

This chain joins TRBV5-1 and TRBJ2-1, with TRBD2 identical over 7 bases. There are 15 residues in the CDR3. The J segment lost 4 bases and the V segment lost 6 bases, leaving 10 bases of the junction unmatched. Germline V gives CDR1 SGHRS, CDR2 YFSETQ. The CDR3, as DNA: TGCGCCAGCACCCCCGGAGAGCGGGGTTACAATGAGCAGTTCTTC. This codes for CASTPGERGYNEQFF.

CDR3 sequence reads: CASSLGTASSYEQYF. For the CDR3, the DNA is TGCGCCAGCAGCTTAGGGACAGCCTCAAGCTACGAGCAGTACTTC. This chain connects TRBV5-1 to TRBJ2-7; 7 bases align to TRBD1. Germline V CDR1 and CDR2: SGHRS, YFSETQ. The CDR3 runs to 15 residues. The ends lost 2 bases at V and 3 bases at J; junction bases unmatched: 8.

The chain links TRBV6-5 to TRBJ1-1, with D perhaps TRBD1 (5 bases). The V gene's germline CDR1 is MNHEY and CDR2 SVGAGI. The CDR3 has 13 amino acids. Trimming stripped 8 bases from V and 6 bases from J, with 16 bases between. The CDR3 spells CASYRGRGAEAFF. The CDR3 DNA is TGTGCCAGCTATAGAGGCCGAGGGGCTGAAGCTTTCTTT.

The chain carries TRBV2 and TRBJ2-1, with D unresolved. CDR3 length: 11 residues. In germline, CDR1 is SNHLY, CDR2 FYNNEI. The V end lost 8 bases, the J end lost 1 base, and 3 bases lay between the germline ends. This chain's CDR3 is CASQSYNEQFF. The DNA for the CDR3 is TGTGCCAGCCAATCCTACAATGAGCAGTTCTTC.

The V call is TRBV7-8, the J call TRBJ2-7; D is uncertain. V was clipped by 2 bases and J by 5 bases, with 10 bases between them. CDR1 and CDR2 from the germline V gene are SGHVS and FQNEAQ. The CDR3 has 13 amino acids. The CDR3 spells CASSLNGWDEQYF. In DNA form, the CDR3 reads TGTGCCAGCAGCTTAAACGGTTGGGACGAGCAGTACTTC.

This clone was detected once. The chain couples TRBV6-5 to TRBJ1-1, with D uncertain. Germline CDR1 reads MNHEY; CDR2 reads SVGAGI. The V end was cut by 0 bases, the J end by 6 bases, with 11 bases between. The CDR3 contains 14 residues. CDR3 protein: CASSYSRGSAEAFF. The CDR3 nucleotides read TGTGCCAGCAGTTACTCACGAGGGAGTGCTGAAGCTTTCTTT.

The CDR3 here is CSVDPSGTGNTIYF. Written as DNA, the CDR3 is TGCAGCGTTGATCCGTCAGGGACTGGAAACACCATATATTTT. J is TRBJ1-3 and V is TRBV29-1; D might be TRBD1 (5 bases). V lost 3 bases and J 2 bases, leaving 11 bases between the germline ends. CDR3 length equals 14 residues. Germline V gene lookup returns CDR1 SQVTM and CDR2 ANQGSEA.

V usage is TRBV6-1 and J usage is TRBJ2-5; 10 positions agree with TRBD1. The germline CDR1 and CDR2 sequences are MNHNS and SASEGT. The V gene end was trimmed by 7 bases and the J gene end by 5 bases; junction bases not matched to a gene: 10. The CDR3 has 15 residues. The CDR3 reads CASTRRQGAGETQYF. DNA for the CDR3: TGTGCCAGCACCAGAAGACAGGGGGCTGGGGAGACCCAGTACTTC.

This clone came up a few times. The CDR3 DNA reads as TGTGCCAGCAGGATCCGGAATCAGCCCCAGCATTTT. This translates into CASRIRNQPQHF. The V gene is TRBV7-3, the J gene TRBJ1-5; D call uncertain. V was trimmed by 6 bases and J by 4 bases, leaving 7 bases between them. CDR3 length: 12 amino acids. The germline CDR1 and CDR2 sequences are SGHTA and FQGTGA.

This clone was seen a few times. The same CDR3 arises from other DNA sequences in this sample as well. The chain couples TRBV2 to TRBJ1-4; D call uncertain. V lost 4 bases, J lost 7 bases, and 7 bases lay in between. Looked up from germline, CDR1 is SNHLY and CDR2 is FYNNEI. This CDR3 comprises 12 residues. The CDR3 bases are TGTGCCAGCAGTGGAGACACTGAAAAACTGTTTTTT. Translated: CASSGDTEKLFF.

In regard to this clone: Other DNA sequences within the sample encode an identical CDR3. The chain couples TRBV5-4 to TRBJ1-1; the D gene is possibly TRBD1 (6 bases). V lost 0 bases and J lost 4, with 10 bases in between. Germline lookup yields CDR1 SGHNT and CDR2 YYREEE (reference sequence). There are 14 residues in the CDR3. DNA of the CDR3: TGTGCCAGCAGCTTGGGAGGGGGGAGCACTGAAGCTTTCTTT. Translating it yields CASSLGGGSTEAFF.

This chain joins TRBV7-3 and TRBJ1-2; a possible D gene is TRBD1 (6 bases). Germline V gene lookup returns CDR1 SGHTA and CDR2 FQGTGA. This CDR3 region has 13 residues. With 0 bases removed from V and 8 bases from J, the gap between germline ends came to 10 bases. The CDR3 nucleotides are TGTGCCAGCAGCTTAACGGCAGGGGTCGGCTACACCTTC. Encoded protein: CASSLTAGVGYTF.

This clone has a handful of counts. The J gene is TRBJ2-6, the V gene TRBV7-9; D gene unclear. V lost 5 bases and J lost 0, with 8 bases in between. The CDR3 consists of 15 residues. Germline CDR1 and CDR2: SEHNR and FQNEAQ (reference sequence). In DNA, the CDR3 is TGTGCCAGCAGCCGAGACTTCTCTGGGGCCAACGTCCTGACTTTC. Translating gives CASSRDFSGANVLTF.